This is a list of T cell receptor beta chains from one sample in a study of cytomegalovirus exposure and HLA in healthy donors. Here immunoSEQ multiplex PCR was the method, and the copy in TCRdb shows in-frame clones only, minus some. The data contain 150,000 or so clones, 64% of them singletons. The specimen was PBMCs. The receptor source for this set is a woman aged 25 to 39 in good health and CMV-seropositive. The CDR3 runs from the conserved cysteine through the conserved F or W.

v_call	j_call	cdr3_aa
TRBV28	TRBJ1-2	CASSLRGNYGYTF
TRBV6-5	TRBJ1-2	CASSQQNYGYTF
TRBV6-5	TRBJ1-1	CASSYRHSGEAEAFF
TRBV7-9	TRBJ2-7	CASSFGQVAYEQYF
TRBV7-2	TRBJ2-1	CASSLAVTSGSFEQFF
TRBV9	TRBJ2-4	CASSVTTGTTQNIQYF
TRBV6-5	TRBJ1-3	CASSPDIRNTIYF
TRBV19	TRBJ2-3	CASSQNHGTGSPDTQYF
TRBV10-2	TRBJ1-4	CASSEGRRDEKLFF
TRBV29-1	TRBJ2-5	CSVDAGQGGQETQYF
TRBV7-9	TRBJ1-2	CASSLDGGTVYGYTF
TRBV28	TRBJ1-5	CASFDRDNQPQHF
TRBV28	TRBJ2-3	CASSLSLYTQYF
TRBV27	TRBJ1-6	CASSLWGQKSPLHF
TRBV7-7	TRBJ2-2	CAPTGTGGVRTDTGELFF
TRBV7-9	TRBJ2-1	CASSLVQGASYNEQFF
TRBV7-9	TRBJ1-2	CASSSTGDWYGYTF
TRBV4-1	TRBJ1-3	CASSLQVPSGNTIYF
TRBV11-2	TRBJ1-1	CASSLRTGTAEAFF
TRBV11-2	TRBJ2-6	CASSLGQNPRNVLTF
TRBV27	TRBJ2-1	CASSLVSGRAIWEQFF
TRBV10-3	TRBJ1-1	CAISDGTGGTEAFF
TRBV11-1	TRBJ2-7	CASSLAGAGFYEQYF
TRBV7-9	TRBJ2-3	CASTSLAGREDTQYF
TRBV5-1	TRBJ1-6	CASSLGETYNSPLHF
TRBV5-6	TRBJ2-3	CASSPPSVDTQYF
TRBV18	TRBJ2-5	CASSTFMTSGYKFQETQYF
TRBV5-1	TRBJ2-3	CASTLAAGPDTQYF
TRBV29-1	TRBJ2-7	CSVGTSGSYEQYF
TRBV13	TRBJ2-5	CASSYLGARGQETQYF
TRBV29-1	TRBJ1-2	CSVDGWRITPRDGYTF
TRBV11-2	TRBJ2-2	CASSLVARRNTGELFF
TRBV18	TRBJ2-1	CASSPPGSDEQFF
TRBV5-1	TRBJ1-3	CASSPSGGGTIYF
TRBV21-1	TRBJ2-5	CASSNGASGAQETQYF
TRBV5-4	TRBJ2-7	CASSLGGRVTAYEQYF
TRBV5-1	TRBJ1-4	CASSLDVGGNEKLFF
TRBV5-1	TRBJ2-5	CASSIEGGLGETQYF
TRBV7-2	TRBJ2-4	CASTPRGSRNIQYF
TRBV7-6	TRBJ2-7	CASSLRPGQGFYEQYF
TRBV5-1	TRBJ1-1	CASSETPTGDSEAFF
TRBV6-1	TRBJ2-6	CASRTGGAGANVLTF
TRBV29-1	TRBJ2-7	CSVFGQGHYEQYF
TRBV2	TRBJ2-5	CASDRGGQGVQETQYF
TRBV5-1	TRBJ2-7	CASSLGPPGEQYF
TRBV2	TRBJ2-3	CASSGRRERVTDTQYF
TRBV15	TRBJ2-5	CATSRDRDIRYF
TRBV5-1	TRBJ2-1	CASSTAGAEYNEQFF
TRBV19	TRBJ2-3	CASSIGAKDTQYF
TRBV2	TRBJ2-3	CASYGRSTDTQYF
TRBV30	TRBJ1-2	CAWSVLGNYGYTF
TRBV6-5	TRBJ1-1	CASSYSRTGKAFF
TRBV7-9	TRBJ2-5	CASSLGQGKTQYF
TRBV5-1	TRBJ2-2	CASGLAGTGELFF
TRBV10-3	TRBJ1-6	CAISESRQGVLSTHSPLHF
TRBV6-5	TRBJ2-5	CASSYSPGGFGETQYF
TRBV28	TRBJ2-2	CASSLLPGLGGELFF